These 29 T cell receptor beta chains originate from one sample sequenced in a study of blood T cells in healthy people across ages. With a J-beta primer mix and a sample-barcoded 5' primer, a second PCR ran roughly 6 to 12 cycles. One entry per CDR3 protein results from TCRdb running MiXCR on the 5' RACE reads. The table has hundreds of thousands of distinct CDR3 sequences, 25% to 30% seen once. Sequencing was carried out using blood. The receptors shown here come from an elderly woman in good health.

In the case of this clonotype: A much bigger clone sits one base away, suggesting this may be a read error. The chain combines TRBV12-3 or TRBV12-4 with TRBJ2-3, with D tentatively TRBD2 (6 bases). The CDR3 consists of 15 residues. The germline V and J ends were trimmed by 3 bases and 13 bases, with 23 bases remaining between them. The CDR3 here is CASSFGRPSADAEYF. In DNA, the CDR3 is TGTGCCAGCAGTTTCGGCAGACCTAGCGCAGATGCGGAGTATTTT.

This clonotype appeared many times. V is TRBV4-1 and J is TRBJ2-1; 13 nucleotides match TRBD2. Trimming at V came to 1 base and at J to 6 bases, leaving 6 bases not matched to a gene. The CDR3 contains 17 residues. The germline CDR1 and CDR2 sequences are MGHRA and YSYEKL. This CDR3 is CASSQVLAGGPGNEQFF. CDR3 nucleotide sequence: TGCGCCAGCAGCCAAGTACTAGCGGGGGGGCCTGGCAATGAGCAGTTCTTC.

The rearrangement joins TRBV12-3 or TRBV12-4 to TRBJ2-5; 9 nucleotides agree with TRBD1. Unmatched junction bases numbered 17, after V lost 5 bases and J lost 13 bases. This CDR3 is 15 amino acids long. This CDR3 is CASSSLGTGYAERYF. The CDR3, as DNA: TGTGCCAGCAGTAGCCTCGGGACAGGGTATGCCGAGCGGTACTTC.

The rearrangement joins TRBV7-9 to TRBJ1-1; TRBD1 matches at 8 bases. Germline CDR1 and CDR2: SEHNR and FQNEAQ (reference sequence). The J segment lost 7 bases and the V segment lost 5 bases, leaving 9 bases of the junction unmatched. The CDR3 length is 14 residues. CDR3 bases: TGTGCCAGCAGCCCACAGGGGGTGGTAGGTGAAGCTTTCTTT. Protein product: CASSPQGVVGEAFF.

The gene calls are TRBV20-1 and TRBJ1-5; the D gene is possibly TRBD1 (6 bases). The CDR3 runs to 14 residues. Per the germline V gene, CDR1 is DFQATT and CDR2 is SNEGSKA (reference sequence). The germline V and J ends were trimmed by 4 bases and 1 base, with 11 bases remaining between them. CDR3 bases: TGCAGTGCTACATTAGGACAGAGCAATCAGCCCCAGCATTTT. Protein product: CSATLGQSNQPQHF.

The CDR3 region is CASSAVIGAGYNEQFF. The CDR3 coding sequence is TGTGCCAGCAGCGCCGTCATTGGGGCCGGGTACAATGAGCAGTTCTTC. V and J are TRBV28 and TRBJ2-1; perhaps TRBD1 as D (5 bases). CDR1 is MDHEN and CDR2 is SYDVKM in the germline V gene. V gave up 6 bases and J gave up 4 bases, with 19 bases separating them. This CDR3 has 16 amino acids.

Comments on this clonotype: A read error may be the cause here, since a much bigger clone is one base away. The chain uses TRBV7-6 and TRBJ2-3; weak D call: TRBD1 (6 bases). Germline V gene sequence: CDR1 SGHVS, CDR2 FNYEAQ. The CDR3 has 17 residues. V lost 1 base, J lost 3 bases, and 17 bases lay in between. CDR3 amino acids: CASSLGVRGSATDTQYF. The DNA of the CDR3 is TGTGCCAGCAGCTTAGGTGTCAGGGGTTCGGCTACAGATACGCAGTATTTT.

The CDR3, as DNA: TGTGCCAGCAGCTTTCTCGGACTAGCGGGATCATACGAGCAGTACTTC. This gives the protein CASSFLGLAGSYEQYF. The V and J genes are TRBV7-9 and TRBJ2-7; 12 nucleotides align to TRBD2. With 3 bases clipped from V and 4 bases from J, the junction kept 7 bases outside the gene matches. The CDR3 consists of 16 residues. The germline gives CDR1 SEHNR, CDR2 FQNEAQ (reference sequence).

In this sample, this clonotype turned up a few times. CDR3 loop: CASSYARQGAKEAFF. CDR3 bases: TGTGCCAGCAGCTACGCCAGGCAGGGAGCGAAGGAAGCTTTCTTT. The rearrangement links TRBV7-2 to TRBJ1-1; the D gene is possibly TRBD1 (5 bases). V was clipped by 4 bases and J by 8 bases, with 20 bases between them. The CDR3 loop spans 15 amino acids. Per germline, CDR1 SGHTA and CDR2 FQGNSA.

The chain has TRBV24-1 and TRBJ2-2, with D possibly being TRBD1 (5 bases). Germline CDR1 and CDR2: KGHDR and SFDVKD. The CDR3 covers 15 residues. V was cut by 9 bases and J by 2 bases, with 15 bases left in between. The DNA of the CDR3 is TGTGCCACCGGACACACAGGATTTAACACCGGGGAGCTGTTTTTT. As protein: CATGHTGFNTGELFF.

In regard to this clonotype: A much bigger clone sits one base away, suggesting this may be a read error. The chain has TRBV12-3 or TRBV12-4 and TRBJ2-6; 7 bases align to TRBD1. The CDR3 is made up of 17 amino acids. The CDR3 loop reads CASSQGGTPSGANVRTF. The CDR3 DNA reads TGTGCCAGCAGTCAAGGGGGCACCCCCTCTGGGGCCAACGTCCGGACTTTC.

The CDR3 nucleotides read TGTGCCAGCAGCTTACTTAGTTTGTTCGGGACGTCCTCTTCAGGAAACACCATATATTTT. Protein sequence: CASSLLSLFGTSSSGNTIYF. The chain employs TRBV7-9 and TRBJ1-3; tentatively, D is TRBD1 (5 bases). Germline V gene data show CDR1 as SEHNR and CDR2 as FQNEAQ (reference sequence). Trimming cost V 2 bases and J 4 bases, with 27 bases left between them. CDR3 length: 20 amino acids.

This clonotype has a count of ten or more. V gene TRBV24-1 combines with J gene TRBJ2-4, with 15 positions matching TRBD2. CDR1 and CDR2 from the germline V gene are KGHDR and SFDVKD. The CDR3 contains 17 residues. Germline trimming cut 5 bases from V and 2 bases from J; bases unmatched to any gene: 3. CDR3 sequence (DNA): TGTGCCACCAGTGGGACTAGCGGGGGGGCCTCCAAAAACATTCAGTACTTC. Protein sequence: CATSGTSGGASKNIQYF.

As to this clonotype: This likely comes from a read error, as the CDR3 has no conserved phenylalanine or tryptophan at its end. The genes are TRBV6-2 or TRBV6-3 and TRBJ1-5; D remains unclear. Germline CDR1 is MNHEY and CDR2 is SVGEGT. The CDR3 totals 13 residues. Trimming stripped 4 bases from V and 0 bases from J, with 4 bases between. CDR3 region: CASSLNSNQPQHL. CDR3 nucleotide sequence: TGTGCCAGCAGTTTGAATAGCAATCAGCCCCAGCATCTT.

The genes are TRBV2 and TRBJ2-7, with 9 positions matching TRBD1. The V gene's germline CDR1 is SNHLY and CDR2 FYNNEI. This CDR3 contains 16 residues. J gave up 3 bases and V 6 bases, and 12 bases lay outside the gene matches. The CDR3, as DNA: TGTGCCAGCAGGAACCCGGGACAGGGTACCAGCTACGAGCAGTACTTC. It specifies CASRNPGQGTSYEQYF.

About this clonotype: This sequence may be a read error, since a much larger clone differs from it by one base. The chain employs TRBV6-1 and TRBJ2-1; the D gene is possibly TRBD2 (5 bases). V lost 3 bases and J lost 0, with 9 bases in between. CDR1 and CDR2 (germline): MNHNS, SASEGT. CDR3 length equals 15 residues. The CDR3 sequence: CASSDGGLSYNEQFF. In nucleotides, the CDR3 is TGTGCCAGCAGTGATGGAGGTCTCTCCTACAATGAGCAGTTCTTC.

This clonotype was recorded once. The rearrangement uses TRBV4-1 and TRBJ1-5, with D perhaps matching TRBD1 (5 bases). The CDR3 has 16 amino acids. Trimming removed 1 base from V and 4 bases from J, with 14 bases in between. CDR1 is MGHRA, CDR2 YSYEKL, per germline. This chain's CDR3 is CASSQGMRGRNQPQHF. Here the CDR3 DNA reads TGCGCCAGCAGCCAAGGAATGAGGGGAAGGAATCAGCCCCAGCATTTT.

This clonotype was counted between two and nine times. CDR3 DNA: TGTGCCAGCAGCTTAGGCCTGCTGGGGGCGACCGGGGAGCTGTTTTTT. Translation gives CASSLGLLGATGELFF. This chain uses TRBV7-2 with TRBJ2-2; tentative D call: TRBD1 (6 bases). Germline assignment: CDR1 SGHTA and CDR2 FQGNSA. The ends were cut back, 1 base at V and 5 bases at J, with 14 bases in the middle. The CDR3 spans 16 residues.

This clonotype was counted ten times or more. The CDR3 loop reads CASSTGNNEQFF. DNA for the CDR3: TGTGCCAGCTCAACGGGGAACAATGAGCAGTTCTTC. The V call is TRBV18, the J call TRBJ2-1; maybe TRBD2 (5 bases). Germline V lookup: CDR1 KGHSH, CDR2 LQKENI. Trimming cost V 5 bases and J 5 bases, with 7 bases left between them. The CDR3 is made up of 12 amino acids.

This clonotype occurred a few times. The chain has TRBV29-1 and TRBJ1-2; D is unclear. Germline V CDR1 and CDR2: SQVTM, ANQGSEA. The CDR3 loop spans 15 amino acids. V lost 0 bases and J lost 8, with 19 bases in between. The CDR3 reads CSVEEGRGPSGGYTF. CDR3 DNA sequence: TGCAGCGTTGAAGAGGGCAGAGGGCCATCGGGGGGCTACACCTTC.

The chain uses TRBV2 and TRBJ1-5; a possible D gene is TRBD1 (6 bases). The CDR3 is 15 amino acids. V shed 0 bases and J shed 3 bases, with 9 bases lying between them. Germline lookup yields CDR1 SNHLY and CDR2 FYNNEI. The CDR3 DNA is TGTGCCAGCAGTGAAGCCCGGGACATCAATCAGCCCCAGCATTTT. It is translated as CASSEARDINQPQHF.

The gene calls are TRBV20-1 and TRBJ2-3, with 11 bases aligning to TRBD2. The CDR3 totals 15 residues. In germline, CDR1 is DFQATT, CDR2 SNEGSKA (reference sequence). Germline trimming cut 1 base from V and 8 bases from J; bases unmatched to any gene: 8. As DNA, the CDR3 is TGCAGTGCTAGAGCCCCACTAGCGGGAGATGGTACGCAGTATTTT. Translation gives CSARAPLAGDGTQYF.

Concerning this clonotype: This may stem from a read error, because a much larger clone lies one nucleotide away. The V gene is TRBV4-2, the J gene TRBJ2-5; D unclear. This CDR3 region has 24 residues. Germline V gives CDR1 LGHNA, CDR2 YNFKEQ. V was clipped by 4 bases and J by 3 bases, with 42 bases between them. The CDR3 DNA sequence: TGTGCCAGCAGCCCCTACCTGAGATCTAGTATCTCCCCCCTACTACCCCTTCTTGAAGAGACCCAGTACTTC. This translates into CASSPYLRSSISPLLPLLEETQYF.

V and J are TRBV7-9 and TRBJ2-1, with a tentative D call TRBD1 (6 bases). The CDR3 contains 16 residues. Trimming took 5 bases from V and 3 from J, leaving 17 bases between them. Looked up from germline, CDR1 is SEHNR and CDR2 is FQNEAQ (reference sequence). Here the CDR3 reads CASSTRARGIYNEQFF. The CDR3 region has the DNA TGTGCCAGCAGCACCCGGGCCAGGGGCATCTACAATGAGCAGTTCTTC.

Regarding this clonotype: A much larger clone sits a single nucleotide away, making a read error possible. V is TRBV4-2 and J is TRBJ1-2, with 8 bases that match TRBD1. The CDR3 is made up of 15 amino acids. Germline values: CDR1 LGHNA, CDR2 YNFKEQ. The CDR3 sequence is CAGSQDWTGNYGYTF. For the CDR3, the DNA is TGTGCCGGCAGCCAAGATTGGACAGGGAACTATGGCTACACCTTC.

This rearrangement joins TRBV2 to TRBJ1-2; the D is unclear. V lost 11 bases, J lost 1 base, and 23 bases lay in between. CDR3 length: 16 amino acids. Germline-derived CDR1 and CDR2 are SNHLY and FYNNEI. CDR3 amino acids: CAGILPGRHLNYGYTF. CDR3 sequence (DNA): TGTGCCGGCATCCTCCCCGGGCGACACCTTAACTATGGCTACACCTTC.

A remark on this clonotype: A much larger clone lies a single base off, so this may be a read error. The V call is TRBV6-2 or TRBV6-3, the J call TRBJ2-1, with D possibly being TRBD2 (5 bases). The J call may be faulty, since TRBJ2-7 better matches the DNA end. The length of the CDR3 is 13 residues. CDR1 MNHEY and CDR2 SVGEGT come from the germline V gene. The CDR3 nucleotides are TGTGCCATACGGGAAAGCTCCTACAATGAGCAGTACTTC. Residues: CAIRESSYNEQYF.

The sample holds a few counts of this clonotype. One junction end does not reproduce the germline sequence, and a read error may be involved. This rearrangement joins TRBV5-1 to TRBJ1-5; D uncertain. The germline gives CDR1 SGHRS, CDR2 YFSETQ. The CDR3 consists of 15 residues. The CDR3 nucleotides read TGCGCCGGCAGCCCCGACGGGGATTCCAATCAGCCCCAGCATTTT. It codes for CAGSPDGDSNQPQHF.

This clonotype was found once. An end of the junction differs from the germline gene, which may be a read error. This chain links TRBV27 with TRBJ1-6, with 11 bases fitting TRBD1. The CDR3 totals 16 residues. Per germline, CDR1 MNHEY and CDR2 SMNVEV (reference sequence). The CDR3 bases are TGTGCCAGCAGTTACACAAGGGACAGGGGGAATTCACCCCCCCACTTT. It codes for CASSYTRDRGNSPPHF.